This T cell receptor beta chain was obtained from a study of blood T cells in healthy people across ages. Each sample yielded at least 6 micrograms of PBMC total RNA. Then a second PCR, running roughly 6 to 12 cycles, was carried out with a sample-barcoded 5' primer and a J-beta primer mix. All cDNA molecules were each tagged by a template-switch adaptor with 12 random nucleotides. TCRdb redid the calling of the 5' RACE reads with MiXCR, one entry per CDR3 protein. The sample contains roughly 1.7 million distinct CDR3 sequences, 30% to 35% of which appear only once. The germline V and J ends were trimmed by 8 bases and 0 bases, with 14 bases remaining between them. CDR1 and CDR2 from the germline V gene are MNHEY and SVGAGI. The CDR3 spans 14 residues.

This receptor was identified in a woman under 40 in good health. The specimen sequenced was blood. The genes are TRBV6-5 and TRBJ2-7; D uncertain. The CDR3 DNA sequence: TGTGCCAGCGGCGCCAGGAAGTCCTCCTACGAGCAGTACTTC. Residues: CASGARKSSYEQYF.